One and the same sample provided the 8 T cell receptor beta chains below, sequenced in a study of blood T cell repertoires in COVID-19. The method was immunoSEQ multiplex PCR; TCRdb's version includes in-frame clones alone and lacks a portion of them. Of under 80,000 clones in the sample, about 86% are singletons; the top ten hold 12%. The sequenced sample consisted of peripheral blood. Receptor source: a human donor in a cohort sampled during active COVID-19.

The chain links TRBV5-6 to TRBJ2-2, with D possibly being TRBD1 (6 bases). Trimming shortened V by 5 bases and J by 7 bases, and 9 bases separated the two germline ends. The CDR3 totals 12 residues. CDR1 is SGHDT, CDR2 YYEEEE, per germline. The chain's CDR3 is CASRPRGGELFF. The CDR3 DNA reads TGTGCCAGCAGGCCCAGGGGCGGGGAGCTGTTTTTT.

V usage is TRBV7-9 and J usage is TRBJ2-3; D possibly corresponds to TRBD2 (5 bases). Germline CDR1 reads SEHNR; CDR2 reads FQNEAQ (reference sequence). The CDR3 is made up of 13 amino acids. With 6 bases removed from V and 0 bases from J, the gap between germline ends came to 7 bases. The DNA for the CDR3 is TGTGCCAGCAGACGCGGGAGCACAGATACGCAGTATTTT. As protein: CASRRGSTDTQYF.

This chain connects TRBV27 to TRBJ1-2; no firm D call. This CDR3 has 13 residues. V shed 5 bases and J shed 8 bases, with 15 bases lying between them. CDR1 and CDR2 (germline): MNHEY, SMNVEV (reference sequence). CDR3 sequence: CASSGLAAQGYTF. The CDR3 DNA sequence: TGTGCCAGCAGTGGTCTGGCGGCGCAAGGCTACACCTTC.

The J gene is TRBJ2-1, the V gene TRBV11-2; D may be TRBD2 (5 bases). V gave up 1 base and J gave up 12 bases, with 16 bases separating them. This CDR3 contains 14 residues. The germline V gene encodes CDR1 SGHAT and CDR2 FQNNGV. CDR3 protein: CASSLVVETMGQFF. In DNA form, the CDR3 reads TGTGCCAGCAGCTTAGTAGTCGAGACTATGGGGCAGTTCTTC.

The chain's CDR3 is CATSEGGRGRETQYF. The CDR3 nucleotides are TGTGCCACCAGTGAGGGGGGCAGGGGGCGGGAGACCCAGTACTTC. The chain has TRBV24-1 and TRBJ2-5; 8 bases fit TRBD1. CDR1 and CDR2 from the germline V gene are KGHDR and SFDVKD. The CDR3 sequence is 15 residues long. The V segment lost 4 bases and the J segment 5 bases; nucleotides outside the gene matches: 8.

The chain joins TRBV6-1 to TRBJ1-5; D remains unclear. The V and J ends lost 1 base and 1 base respectively, with 17 bases between them. This CDR3 has 18 amino acids. Germline-derived CDR1 and CDR2 are MNHNS and SASEGT. CDR3 bases: TGTGCCAGCAGTGAAGAATACAGTCCATCCTTAAGCAATCAGCCCCAGCATTTT. Translated, it gives CASSEEYSPSLSNQPQHF.

The J gene is TRBJ2-7, the V gene TRBV6-5; 9 bases are a match to TRBD2. This CDR3 has 15 residues. The V and J ends lost 8 bases and 4 bases, in that order; junction bases with no gene match: 12. CDR1 and CDR2 (germline): MNHEY, SVGAGI. CDR3 protein: CASARASSGDYEQYF. The CDR3 DNA is TGTGCCAGCGCGAGGGCGTCTAGCGGGGATTACGAGCAGTACTTC.

This rearrangement joins TRBV5-6 to TRBJ2-5; perhaps TRBD1 as D (6 bases). The germline CDR1 and CDR2 sequences are SGHDT and YYEEEE. The CDR3 runs to 14 residues. V lost 3 bases, J lost 1 base, and 10 bases lay in between. The CDR3 sequence: CASSSTGVQETQYF. The CDR3 DNA reads as TGTGCCAGCAGCTCGACAGGTGTCCAAGAGACCCAGTACTTC.